This TCR beta chain came from a study of blood T cells in healthy people across ages. Study-level findings and limits: Diversity was higher, and naive CD4+ cells more numerous, in long-lived donors than in aged donors.

The authors isolated at least 6.5 million PBMCs per sample. The CDR3 runs to 13 residues. V was trimmed by 4 bases and J by 7 bases, leaving 13 bases between them. CDR1 is SGHKS, CDR2 YYEKEE, per germline (reference sequence). On this clonotype: Its target is unknown.

The use of a sample-barcoded 5' primer and a J-beta primer mix characterized a second PCR of roughly 6 to 11 cycles. TCRdb re-derived calls from the 5' RACE reads in MiXCR, one entry per CDR3 protein. The sample lists 1,800,000 or so distinct CDR3 sequences, around 40% occurring once. The chain links TRBV5-5 to TRBJ2-3; D gene uncertain. The sample taken for sequencing was blood. The sequence came from a human donor in good health. Here the CDR3 DNA reads TGTGCCAGCAGCATCGACGGTGTGAATACGCAGTATTTT. It is translated as CASSIDGVNTQYF.